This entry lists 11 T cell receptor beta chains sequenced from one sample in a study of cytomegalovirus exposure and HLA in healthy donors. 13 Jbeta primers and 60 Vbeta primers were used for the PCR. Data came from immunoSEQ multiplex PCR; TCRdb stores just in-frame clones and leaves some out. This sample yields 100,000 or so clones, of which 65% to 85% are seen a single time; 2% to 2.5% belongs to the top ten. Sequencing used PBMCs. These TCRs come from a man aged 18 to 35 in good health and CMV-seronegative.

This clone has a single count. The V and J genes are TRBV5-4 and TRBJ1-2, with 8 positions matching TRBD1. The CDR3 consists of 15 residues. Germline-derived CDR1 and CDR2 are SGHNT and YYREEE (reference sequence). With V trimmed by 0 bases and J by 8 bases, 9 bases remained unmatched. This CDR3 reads CASSLDRAGGRGYTF. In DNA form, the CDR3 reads TGTGCCAGCAGCTTGGATCGGGCAGGGGGCAGGGGCTACACCTTC.

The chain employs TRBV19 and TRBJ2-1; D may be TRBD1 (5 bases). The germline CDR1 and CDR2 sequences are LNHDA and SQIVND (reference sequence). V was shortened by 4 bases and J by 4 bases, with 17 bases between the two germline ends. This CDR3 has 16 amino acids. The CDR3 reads CASSSQGGRVYNEQFF. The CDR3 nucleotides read TGTGCCAGTAGTAGTCAGGGTGGGCGAGTATACAATGAGCAGTTCTTC.

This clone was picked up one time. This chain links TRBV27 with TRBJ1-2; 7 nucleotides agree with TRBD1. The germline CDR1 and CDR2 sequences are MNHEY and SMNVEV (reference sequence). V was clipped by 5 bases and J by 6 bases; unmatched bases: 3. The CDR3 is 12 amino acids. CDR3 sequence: CASSTGDNGYTF. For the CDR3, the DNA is TGTGCCAGCAGTACAGGGGATAATGGCTACACCTTC.

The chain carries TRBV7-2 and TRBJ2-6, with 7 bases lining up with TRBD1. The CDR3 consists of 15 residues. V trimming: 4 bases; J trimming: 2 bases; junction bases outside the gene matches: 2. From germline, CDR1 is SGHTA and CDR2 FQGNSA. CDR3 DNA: TGTGCCAGCAGCTCTCAGGGGGCTGGGGCCAACGTCCTGACTTTC. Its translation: CASSSQGAGANVLTF.

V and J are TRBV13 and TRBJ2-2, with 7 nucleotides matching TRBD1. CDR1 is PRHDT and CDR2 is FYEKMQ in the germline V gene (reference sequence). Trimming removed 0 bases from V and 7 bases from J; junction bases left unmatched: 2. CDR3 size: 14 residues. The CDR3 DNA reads TGTGCCAGCAGCTTAGGCAGGGGGATCGGGGAGCTGTTTTTT. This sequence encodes CASSLGRGIGELFF.

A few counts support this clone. In DNA, the CDR3 is TGTGCCAGTAGTATAGCCAGCGGGAGTTATGGCTACACCTTC. It is translated as CASSIASGSYGYTF. The chain carries TRBV19 and TRBJ1-2; D remains ambiguous. The CDR3 loop spans 14 amino acids. CDR1 is LNHDA, CDR2 SQIVND, per germline (reference sequence). The V and J ends lost 1 base and 5 bases respectively, with 11 bases between them.

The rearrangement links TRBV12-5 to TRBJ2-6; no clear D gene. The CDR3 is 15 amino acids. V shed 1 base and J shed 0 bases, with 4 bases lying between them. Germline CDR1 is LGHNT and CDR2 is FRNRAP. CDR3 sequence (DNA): TGTGCTAGTGGTTTGGCTTCCTCTGGGGCCAACGTCCTGACTTTC. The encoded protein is CASGLASSGANVLTF.

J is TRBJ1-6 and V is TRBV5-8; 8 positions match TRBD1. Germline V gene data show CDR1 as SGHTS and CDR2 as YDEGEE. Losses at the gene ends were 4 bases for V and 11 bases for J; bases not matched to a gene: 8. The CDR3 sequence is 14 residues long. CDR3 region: CASSQDRAITPLHF. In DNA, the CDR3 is TGTGCCAGCAGCCAGGACAGGGCCATCACACCCCTCCACTTT.

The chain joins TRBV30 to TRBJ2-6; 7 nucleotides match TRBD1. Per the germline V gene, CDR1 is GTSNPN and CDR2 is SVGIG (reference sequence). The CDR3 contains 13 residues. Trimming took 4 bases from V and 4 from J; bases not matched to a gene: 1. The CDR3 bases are TGTGCCTGGACGGGACAGGGGGCCAACGTCCTGACTTTC. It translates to CAWTGQGANVLTF.

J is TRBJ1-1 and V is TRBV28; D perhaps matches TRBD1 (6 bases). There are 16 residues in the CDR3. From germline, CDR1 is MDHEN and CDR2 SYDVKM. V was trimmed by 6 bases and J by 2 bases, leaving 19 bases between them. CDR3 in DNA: TGTGCCAGCAGCAGAGAAGGGGAGGGGGTAAACACTGAAGCTTTCTTT. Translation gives CASSREGEGVNTEAFF.

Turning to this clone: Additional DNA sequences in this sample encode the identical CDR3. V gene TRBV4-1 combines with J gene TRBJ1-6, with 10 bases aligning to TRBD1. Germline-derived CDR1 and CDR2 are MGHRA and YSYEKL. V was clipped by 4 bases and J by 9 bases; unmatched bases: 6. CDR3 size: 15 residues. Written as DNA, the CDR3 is TGCGCCAGCAGCCCTAGACAGGGGGCCCGTTCACCCCTCCACTTT. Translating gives CASSPRQGARSPLHF.